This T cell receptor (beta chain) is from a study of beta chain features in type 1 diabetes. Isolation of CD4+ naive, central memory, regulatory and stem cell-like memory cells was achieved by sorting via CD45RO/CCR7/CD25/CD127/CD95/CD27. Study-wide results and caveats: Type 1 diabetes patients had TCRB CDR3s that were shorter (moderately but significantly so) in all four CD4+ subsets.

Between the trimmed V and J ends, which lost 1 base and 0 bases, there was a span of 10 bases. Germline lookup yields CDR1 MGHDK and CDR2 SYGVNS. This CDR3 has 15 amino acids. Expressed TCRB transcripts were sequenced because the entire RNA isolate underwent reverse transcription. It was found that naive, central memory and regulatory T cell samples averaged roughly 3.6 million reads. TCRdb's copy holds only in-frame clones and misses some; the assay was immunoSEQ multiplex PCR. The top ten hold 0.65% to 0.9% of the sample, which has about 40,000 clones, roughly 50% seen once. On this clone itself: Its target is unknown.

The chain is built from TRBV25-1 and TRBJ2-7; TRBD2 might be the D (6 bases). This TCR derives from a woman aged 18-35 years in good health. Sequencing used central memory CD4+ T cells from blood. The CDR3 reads CASSESQGGSYEQYF. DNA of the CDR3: TGTGCCAGCAGTGAATCTCAGGGAGGCTCCTACGAGCAGTACTTC.